The following is a T cell receptor beta chain sequence with its context. Its cognate antigen is unknown. CD45RO-negative, CCR7-positively selected cells formed the naive CD8 fraction, excluding terminally differentiated effector memory CD45RA+ cells. The CDR3 length is 15 residues. The germline gives CDR1 SGHDT, CDR2 YYEEEE. V lost 1 base to trimming and J lost 3 bases, with 13 bases between them. The sample comes from a study of shared clonotypes between healthy human individuals. Study details: For every donor, three CD4 naive, three CD4 memory, two CD8 naive and one CD8 memory plates were used.

Study conclusions and caveats: Researchers sampled blood only, noting tissue repertoires likely differ. Roughly 5% of naive CD4 clonotypes were shared across a few donors.

Libraries were prepared by immunoSEQ multiplex PCR; TCRdb keeps only in-frame clonotypes and omits some of them. The table includes over 2 million clones, about 95% detected once. The receptor comes from a man aged 18 to 30 in good health. The sample consisted of naive CD8+ T cells sorted from blood. The chain joins TRBV5-6 to TRBJ1-1; D is possibly TRBD1 (6 bases). In DNA, the CDR3 is TGTGCCAGCAGCTTGTTTCAGGGGTCGTACACTGAAGCTTTCTTT. Protein product: CASSLFQGSYTEAFF.